The rows below give T cell receptor beta chains drawn from one sample of a study of regulatory T cells in long-lasting Graves disease. Using its own MiXCR run on the multiplex PCR reads, TCRdb lists one record per CDR3 protein. The sample lists 520,000 or so distinct CDR3 sequences; approximately 12% were seen once. The same specimen was also included in a second study, on T cells in Graves' hyperthyroidism and ophthalmopathy.

Source: peripheral blood mononuclear cells (PBMCs), taken at new diagnosis, from a patient treated with antithyroid drugs. The receptor set was obtained from a woman aged 25 to 39 with Graves disease. The CDR3 runs from the conserved cysteine through the conserved F or W. The D gene is left open where the match is weak. Size tells how often a clone was seen (once, few, many) or the class of an expanded clone, and some rows leave it out.

V	size	J	length	D	DNA	CDR3
TRBV27	many	TRBJ2-3	15	TRBD1	TGTGCCAGCAGACCTGACAGGGGAAGTACAGATACGCAGTATTTT	CASRPDRGSTDTQYF
TRBV11-2	many	TRBJ2-5	15	-	TGTGCCAGCAGCTTAGGGGTTGCGGTCCAAGAGACCCAGTACTTC	CASSLGVAVQETQYF
TRBV15	many	TRBJ2-6	16	-	TGTGCCACCGGTAGATCAGTCATGTCTGGGGCCAACGTCCTGACTTTC	CATGRSVMSGANVLTF
TRBV2	many	TRBJ1-1	16	TRBD1	TGTGCCAACCCCCCGGGACAGGGGGTAAAAAGGACTGAAGCTTTCTTT	CANPPGQGVKRTEAFF
TRBV7-9	many	TRBJ1-4	14	-	TGTGCCAGCAGCCTCGGGTCGGATGAAGAAAAACTGTTTTTT	CASSLGSDEEKLFF
TRBV28	many	TRBJ2-2	16	-	TGTGCCAGCGCCAACTCGGAGGGAAGTAACACCGGGGAGCTGTTTTTT	CASANSEGSNTGELFF
TRBV11-3	many	TRBJ2-1	16	-	TGTGCCAGCCGGCGTGGGGCCCGGAGGGCCACAAATGAGCAGTTCTTC	CASRRGARRATNEQFF
TRBV20-1	-	TRBJ2-4	15	-	TGCAGTGCGCAGCTCGCGGGTGCGAGCATAAACATTCAGTACTTC	CSAQLAGASINIQYF
TRBV11-2	few	TRBJ2-3	16	TRBD1	TGTGCCAGCAGCTTAGTCCGGGACAGGCGCACAGATACGCAGTATTTT	CASSLVRDRRTDTQYF
TRBV12-3/TRBV12-4	many	TRBJ2-1	11	-	TGTGCCAGCAGCCAGGGACATGAGCAGTTCTTC	CASSQGHEQFF
TRBV2	-	TRBJ1-5	15	-	TGTGCCAGCAGTGAAGATCGGGGGGTTCGACAGCCCCAGCATTTT	CASSEDRGVRQPQHF
TRBV28	many	TRBJ1-1	14	-	TGTGCCAGCACTGGCAGGAGACAGGACACTGAAGCTTTCTTT	CASTGRRQDTEAFF
TRBV5-1	many	TRBJ2-5	14	-	TGCGCCAGCAGCTTGCAACAGATACAAGAGACCCAGTACTTC	CASSLQQIQETQYF
TRBV7-9	-	TRBJ1-2	14	-	TGTGCCAGCAGCCCCCAACTGAGTAACTATGGCTACACCTTC	CASSPQLSNYGYTF
TRBV19	many	TRBJ2-5	15	-	TGTGCCAGTAGTATCATTGGGACCGTCCGAGAGACCCAGTACTTC	CASSIIGTVRETQYF
TRBV29-1	many	TRBJ2-3	15	-	TGCAGCGTTCACGGGGCAGGCCATCGCACAGATACGCAGTATTTT	CSVHGAGHRTDTQYF
TRBV19	-	TRBJ2-3	15	-	TGTGCCAGTAGTCCTCGCCTACGCGATCGAGATACGCAGTATTTT	CASSPRLRDRDTQYF
TRBV7-6	many	TRBJ2-1	16	-	TGTGCCAGCAGCTTAGGGTTTGGGGCATACCACAATGAGCAGTTCTTC	CASSLGFGAYHNEQFF
TRBV25-1	few	TRBJ2-2	14	TRBD2	TGTGCCAGCAGTGAAGCGGGGGTCACCGGGGAGCTGTTTTTT	CASSEAGVTGELFF
TRBV18	many	TRBJ2-4	14	-	TGTGCCAGCTCACCAGAACTAGCCAAAAACATTCAGTACTTC	CASSPELAKNIQYF
TRBV24-1	many	TRBJ1-5	17	TRBD1	TGTGCCACCAGTGATCATCCGGGACAGGGTTTTTATCAGCCCCAGCATTTT	CATSDHPGQGFYQPQHF
TRBV2	many	TRBJ2-3	14	TRBD2	TGTGCCAGCAGGGGCGGGAGGCTCACAGATACGCAGTATTTT	CASRGGRLTDTQYF
TRBV6-1	many	TRBJ2-1	16	TRBD2	TGTGCCAGCAGGGCCGGGACTAGCGGGAGAGGGAATGAGCAGTTCTTC	CASRAGTSGRGNEQFF
TRBV6-2/TRBV6-3	many	TRBJ2-1	13	-	TGTGCCAGCAGTTACGAGGCGTACAATGAGCAGTTCTTC	CASSYEAYNEQFF
TRBV7-2	few	TRBJ2-7	17	-	TGTGCCAGCAGAGAAGGGAGTGGCGGAAGGTTCGTCTACGAGCAGTACTTC	CASREGSGGRFVYEQYF
TRBV29-1	few	TRBJ2-1	14	TRBD2	TGCAGCGTTAGGACTAGCTACTCCTACAATGAGCAGTTCTTC	CSVRTSYSYNEQFF
TRBV6-1	many	TRBJ1-5	14	-	TGTGCCAGCCGGAGTCCGGGAGCCATGTCGCCCCAGCATTTT	CASRSPGAMSPQHF
TRBV30	few	TRBJ2-2	14	-	TGTGCCTGGTTCGGGCGAAGGAGCACCGGGGAGCTGTTTTTT	CAWFGRRSTGELFF
TRBV6-4	many	TRBJ2-7	15	TRBD1	TGTGCCAGCAGTTACCCGACAGGGGGCTCCTACGAGCAGTACTTC	CASSYPTGGSYEQYF
TRBV9	few	TRBJ2-1	16	-	TGTGCCAGCAGCGAGGGGGGACACCACCTGGCCAATGAGCAGTTCTTC	CASSEGGHHLANEQFF
TRBV12-3/TRBV12-4	many	TRBJ1-5	13	-	TGTGCCAGCAGTTTAGAGTGGGATCAGCCCCAGCATTTT	CASSLEWDQPQHF
TRBV6-5	-	TRBJ2-1	14	-	TGTGCCAGCAGTTATTTTGGGGTAAGGAATGAGCAGTTCTTC	CASSYFGVRNEQFF
TRBV24-1	many	TRBJ1-1	15	TRBD1	TGTGCCACCAGCCCAGGGGGCGCGATGAACACTGAAGCTTTCTTT	CATSPGGAMNTEAFF